The 21 T cell receptor beta chains below were found in one sample sequenced in a study of T cells in Graves' hyperthyroidism and ophthalmopathy. TCR beta CDR3 sequences were amplified from RNA transcripts. The TCR CDR3 was amplified in a first-round RT-PCR using the HTBI primer set. TCRdb used MiXCR to reprocess the multiplex PCR reads, holding one entry per CDR3 protein. The data show about 610,000 distinct CDR3 sequences, roughly 14% seen once. Sequencing was done on a sample of blood. These receptors came from a woman aged 40 to 49 with Graves' ophthalmopathy.

This clonotype was observed at least ten times. The chain employs TRBV7-2 and TRBJ1-2; D is ambiguous. The CDR3 totals 14 residues. V dropped 0 bases and J dropped 2 bases, with 7 bases sitting between them. CDR1 is SGHTA, CDR2 FQGNSA, per germline. The CDR3 DNA reads TGTGCCAGCAGCTTAGCCCTTGAGAACTATGGCTACACCTTC. Residues: CASSLALENYGYTF.

This clonotype was seen at least ten times. J is TRBJ2-2 and V is TRBV12-3 or TRBV12-4, with 11 positions matching TRBD2. The CDR3 consists of 16 residues. The V gene end was trimmed by 6 bases and the J gene end by 3 bases; junction bases not matched to a gene: 6. CDR3 residues: CASSPALAGDTGELFF. In DNA form, the CDR3 reads TGTGCCAGCAGCCCCGCACTAGCGGGAGACACCGGGGAGCTGTTTTTT.

This clonotype was observed a handful of times. This sequence joins TRBV28 and TRBJ1-5; 10 bases map to TRBD1. Unmatched junction bases numbered 8, after V lost 2 bases and J lost 4 bases. Germline values: CDR1 MDHEN, CDR2 SYDVKM. CDR3 size: 17 residues. The CDR3 sequence: CASSLIYGTGVNQPQHF. Written as DNA, the CDR3 is TGTGCCAGCAGTTTAATTTATGGGACAGGGGTTAATCAGCCCCAGCATTTT.

Ten or more counts support this clonotype. The V call is TRBV18, the J call TRBJ2-5, with TRBD1 as a possible D gene (6 bases). In germline, CDR1 is KGHSH, CDR2 LQKENI. The CDR3 loop spans 14 amino acids. V lost 4 bases to trimming and J lost 2 bases, with 11 bases between them. The CDR3 loop is CASSRDIPQETQYF. In DNA form, the CDR3 reads TGTGCCAGCTCACGGGACATCCCGCAAGAGACCCAGTACTTC.

This clonotype came up many times. This chain joins TRBV12-5 and TRBJ1-1; 8 positions match TRBD1. This CDR3 region has 13 residues. Germline assignment: CDR1 LGHNT and CDR2 FRNRAP. The V segment lost 6 bases and the J segment 4 bases; nucleotides outside the gene matches: 4. Here the CDR3 reads CASGSDRGTEAFF. As DNA, the CDR3 is TGTGCTAGTGGGTCCGACAGGGGCACTGAAGCTTTCTTT.

This clonotype occurred once. The genes are TRBV28 and TRBJ2-2; TRBD1 matches 7 bases. The CDR3 spans 15 residues. Trimming at V came to 6 bases and at J to 0 bases, leaving 4 bases not matched to a gene. CDR1 and CDR2 from the germline V gene are MDHEN and SYDVKM. The CDR3 region is CASRYRGANTGELFF. The CDR3, as DNA: TGTGCCAGCAGGTACAGGGGCGCGAACACCGGGGAGCTGTTTTTT. Based on the CDR3 plus reference TRBV28 and TRBJ2-2, the full variable domain is DVKVTQSSRYLVKRTGEKVFLECVQDMDHENMFWYRQDPGLGLRLIYFSYDVKMKEKGDIPEGYSVSREKKERFSLILESASTNQTSMYLCASRYRGANTGELFFGEGSRLTVL.

This clonotype was seen at least ten times. The chain couples TRBV24-1 to TRBJ2-5; D perhaps matches TRBD1 (6 bases). The CDR3 length is 16 residues. Germline V CDR1 and CDR2: KGHDR, SFDVKD. Between the trimmed V and J ends, which lost 0 bases and 5 bases, there was a span of 15 bases. The CDR3 DNA follows: TGTGCCACCAGTGATTTGCGAGCAGGGGAGCTGGAGACCCAGTACTTC. It yields the protein CATSDLRAGELETQYF.

This clonotype was counted at least ten times. The chain recombines TRBV7-2 with TRBJ2-7; D unresolved. From germline, CDR1 is SGHTA and CDR2 FQGNSA. The ends were cut back, 5 bases at V and 6 bases at J, with 11 bases in the middle. The CDR3 totals 12 residues. This CDR3 reads CASSRASSEQYF. Here the CDR3 DNA reads TGTGCCAGCAGCCGGGCCTCTTCCGAGCAGTACTTC.

This clonotype was observed a few times. This chain uses TRBV5-1 with TRBJ2-7; D unclear. The CDR3 runs 15 residues. The germline V gene encodes CDR1 SGHRS and CDR2 YFSETQ. The ends were cut back, 2 bases at V and 3 bases at J, with 15 bases in the middle. The CDR3 region has the DNA TGCGCCAGCAGCTTTACGACTGGGGATTTCTACGAGCAGTACTTC. Amino acids: CASSFTTGDFYEQYF.

This clonotype was detected only a few times. This chain joins TRBV5-1 and TRBJ2-7; 7 bases agree with TRBD2. Germline V gene lookup returns CDR1 SGHRS and CDR2 YFSETQ. The V segment lost 4 bases and the J segment 7 bases; nucleotides outside the gene matches: 14. The CDR3 consists of 15 residues. In DNA form, the CDR3 reads TGCGCCAGCAGCCTGGATGGGGAGGGCCTAAGGGAGCAGTACTTC. Translating gives CASSLDGEGLREQYF.

A remark on this clonotype: A much bigger clone sits one base away, suggesting this may be a read error. The chain couples TRBV15 to TRBJ1-6, with D unresolved. Germline loops: CDR1 LNHNV, CDR2 YYDKDF (reference sequence). The CDR3 sequence is 12 residues long. The V and J ends lost 7 bases and 15 bases respectively, with 16 bases between them. CDR3 nucleotides: TGTGCCACCACCCGTCCCGGCGGCGACCTCCACTTT. Translation: CATTRPGGDLHF.

The rearrangement links TRBV6-2 or TRBV6-3 to TRBJ2-7, with 7 bases identical to TRBD2. J was trimmed by 4 bases and V by 0 bases; bases with no gene match: 6. Germline V gives CDR1 MNHEY, CDR2 SVGEGT. CDR3 length: 15 residues. In DNA, the CDR3 is TGTGCCAGCAGTTACTCGGCTGAGGGAGGGTACGAGCAGTACTTC. Protein sequence: CASSYSAEGGYEQYF.

This clonotype was counted ten times or more. The V call is TRBV12-3 or TRBV12-4, the J call TRBJ1-1; possibly TRBD1 for D (5 bases). This CDR3 is built from 12 residues. V was cut by 8 bases and J by 5 bases, with 12 bases left in between. DNA of the CDR3: TGTGCCAGCGGGTGGGGGAGGACTGAAGCTTTCTTT. Amino acid sequence: CASGWGRTEAFF.

Only a few counts were recorded for this clonotype. The V and J genes are TRBV9 and TRBJ1-2; maybe TRBD1 (6 bases). V was clipped by 4 bases and J by 2 bases, with 15 bases between them. From germline, CDR1 is SGDLS and CDR2 YYNGEE. This CDR3 region has 15 residues. CDR3 residues: CASSSRQDANYGYTF. CDR3 DNA sequence: TGTGCCAGCAGCTCTAGACAGGATGCAAACTATGGCTACACCTTC.

This clonotype showed up many times. This chain connects TRBV2 to TRBJ2-7; no clear D. Trimming shortened V by 7 bases and J by 2 bases, and 18 bases separated the two germline ends. Germline V lookup: CDR1 SNHLY, CDR2 FYNNEI. The CDR3 extends over 15 amino acids. The CDR3 region is CASKPQAGTTYEQYF. The DNA for the CDR3 is TGTGCCAGCAAACCTCAAGCAGGCACCACCTACGAGCAGTACTTC.

The gene calls are TRBV2 and TRBJ2-5; 9 bases line up with TRBD1. Germline CDR1 and CDR2: SNHLY and FYNNEI. The CDR3 length is 15 residues. The V gene end was trimmed by 6 bases and the J gene end by 7 bases; junction bases not matched to a gene: 12. The CDR3 region is CASSAQGQGSGTQYF. CDR3 DNA sequence: TGTGCCAGCAGCGCGCAGGGACAGGGCTCCGGGACCCAGTACTTC. Full variable domain (remainder filled in from reference TRBV2 and TRBJ2-5): EPEVTQTPSHQVTQMGQEVILRCVPISNHLYFYWYRQILGQKVEFLVSFYNNEISEKSEIFDDQFSVERPDGSNFTLKIRSTKLEDSAMYFCASSAQGQGSGTQYFGPGTRLLVL.

In this sample, this clonotype turned up many times. The chain recombines TRBV28 with TRBJ2-5; D possibly corresponds to TRBD1 (5 bases). Germline V gene lookup returns CDR1 MDHEN and CDR2 SYDVKM. This CDR3 is 14 amino acids long. V gave up 6 bases and J gave up 5 bases, with 16 bases separating them. The CDR3 region is CASSTGGYGETQYF. Here the CDR3 DNA reads TGTGCCAGCAGCACAGGTGGCTACGGGGAGACCCAGTACTTC.

Many counts were recorded for this clonotype. The chain is built from TRBV13 and TRBJ2-5; 8 positions match TRBD2. V lost 5 bases and J lost 5; bases outside the gene matches: 10. Germline-derived CDR1 and CDR2 are PRHDT and FYEKMQ (reference sequence). The CDR3 covers 15 residues. The chain's CDR3 is CASSQSGRRSETQYF. The DNA of the CDR3 is TGTGCCAGCAGCCAAAGCGGGAGAAGGTCGGAGACCCAGTACTTC.

In this sample, this clonotype turned up many times. This rearrangement joins TRBV15 to TRBJ2-1, with 8 positions matching TRBD2. Germline lookup yields CDR1 LNHNV and CDR2 YYDKDF (reference sequence). CDR3 length: 18 residues. The J segment lost 1 base and the V segment lost 0 bases, leaving 8 bases of the junction unmatched. The CDR3 loop reads CATSRDRGTSGSYNEQFF. The CDR3 DNA reads as TGTGCCACCAGCAGAGATAGGGGTACTAGCGGTTCCTACAATGAGCAGTTCTTC.

This clonotype was found many times. This chain links TRBV28 with TRBJ1-2; D perhaps matches TRBD1 (5 bases). The V end lost 5 bases, the J end lost 8 bases, and 18 bases lay between the germline ends. CDR1 and CDR2 from the germline V gene are MDHEN and SYDVKM. The CDR3 covers 14 residues. CDR3 in DNA: TGTGCCAGCAGTCTGGACAAGGTGCAGGGAGGCTACACCTTC. It is translated as CASSLDKVQGGYTF.

V and J are TRBV6-2 or TRBV6-3 and TRBJ1-1, with D hard to call. The CDR3 runs 13 residues. Trimming left V 5 bases short and J 4 bases short, with 11 bases between. Germline V gene lookup returns CDR1 MNHEY and CDR2 SVGEGT. This CDR3 is CASSPTLGTEAFF. The CDR3 DNA sequence: TGTGCCAGCAGTCCTACTCTGGGCACTGAAGCTTTCTTT.